Below, one T cell receptor (beta chain) is given with its context. What this receptor recognizes is not known. Base qualities are not at hand, and no much larger clone is one base apart. V is pruned by 0 bases and J by 8 bases, leaving 4 bases of the junction without a gene match. The CDR3 measures 13 amino acids from cysteine to phenylalanine. Of the read, only the CDR3 DNA is kept; its 39 bases are in frame from base 1. The germline V gene supplies CDR1 SGHRS and CDR2 YFSETQ. The immunoSEQ Assay, a bias-controlled multiplex PCR, was used to amplify TCRbeta CDR3 regions from genomic DNA. As for the original processing: The number of nucleated cells in each sample was estimated by amplification of reference gene primers within the assay. Sequence reads were collapsed and filtered to measure the absolute abundance of every unique TCRbeta CDR3 rearrangement. For each sample, productive Simpson clonality was calculated as the square root of Simpson's diversity index across productive rearrangements. Not all clones reach the TCRdb copy of this immuneACCESS table, which keeps in-frame sequences only. Checked studies attribute under half of the gap to unresolved V genes and leave the rest unexplained. D and trimming come from the DNA, and the V and J calls and clone size come from that table. Present in this sample are some 150,000 clones, around 81% of which were seen just once. Of the sample, roughly 9.1% is held by the ten largest clones.

The collaborating institutions used their own protocols to collect whole blood in K2EDTA tubes. For TCRbeta analysis, collaborators shipped samples as frozen whole blood, isolated PBMCs, or DNA extracted from either of those sample types. These data come from a study of blood T cell repertoires in COVID-19 (TCRdb year 2020). For the wider study: The collaborator samples originated in the United States, Italy and Spain and spanned the acute and convalescent phases of COVID-19. The material from the prospective study consisted of cDNA or gDNA derived from T cells, B-cell-depleted T cells, or PBMCs. Subjects who had been exposed to COVID-19, were actively infected with it, or had recovered from it provided the deeply sampled blood TCRbeta repertoires that made up the dataset. The repertoires were made available in a free public database intended to serve as a resource for research on the immune response to SARS-CoV-2. Samples were obtained from the ongoing ImmuneRACE study (first 160 participants) and from 1,200 or so subjects provided by 6 global collaborators. The sample metadata nearly always contained a de-identified subject ID, COVID-19 status, age in years and sex. Where available, HLA class I and class II types were taken from metadata supplied by the sample provider and were not determined by assay-based typing.

What the study reported, not specific to this receptor: The amount of clinical and demographic metadata varied by source and participant and was provided uncurated.

Sequencing input: peripheral blood. This TCR was recovered from an older woman with active or convalescent COVID-19. The chain is assembled from TRBV5-1 and TRBJ1-2, with TRBD1 matching 7 junction bases. The nucleotide sequence is given as TGCGCCAGCAGCTTGGGGACAGGCCACGGCTACACCTTC. Its protein product is CASSLGTGHGYTF.